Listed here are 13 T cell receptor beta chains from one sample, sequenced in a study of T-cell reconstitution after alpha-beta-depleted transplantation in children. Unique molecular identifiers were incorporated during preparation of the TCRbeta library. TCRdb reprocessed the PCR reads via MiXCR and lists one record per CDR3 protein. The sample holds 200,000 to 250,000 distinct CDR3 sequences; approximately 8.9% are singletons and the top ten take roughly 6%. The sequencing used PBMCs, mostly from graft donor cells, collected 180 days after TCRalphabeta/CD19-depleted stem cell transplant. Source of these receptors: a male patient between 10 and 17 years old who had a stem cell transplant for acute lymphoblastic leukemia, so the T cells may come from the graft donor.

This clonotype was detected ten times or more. The CDR3: CASTTDKGQGNYEQYF. The CDR3 DNA reads as TGTGCCAGCACCACAGATAAGGGACAGGGTAACTACGAGCAGTACTTC. The gene calls are TRBV6-2 or TRBV6-3 and TRBJ2-7, with TRBD1 identical over 9 bases. V dropped 7 bases and J dropped 3; count of bases not matched to a gene: 13. CDR1 MNHEY and CDR2 SVGEGT come from the germline V gene. The CDR3 is made up of 16 amino acids.

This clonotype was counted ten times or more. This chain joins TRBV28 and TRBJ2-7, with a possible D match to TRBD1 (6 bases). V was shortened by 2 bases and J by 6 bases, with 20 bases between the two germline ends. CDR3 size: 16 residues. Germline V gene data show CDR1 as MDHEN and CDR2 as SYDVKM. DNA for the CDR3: TGTGCCAGCAGTTTAGGGCAGGGACACGGGAACGCCGAGCAGTACTTC. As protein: CASSLGQGHGNAEQYF.

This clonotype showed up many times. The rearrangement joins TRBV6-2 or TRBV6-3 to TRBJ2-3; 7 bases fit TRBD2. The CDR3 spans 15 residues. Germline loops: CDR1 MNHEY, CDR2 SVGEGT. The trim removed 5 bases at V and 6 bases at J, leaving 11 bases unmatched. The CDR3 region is CASSDRDYSLDTQYF. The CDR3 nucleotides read TGTGCCAGCAGTGACCGGGACTACTCCTTGGATACGCAGTATTTT.

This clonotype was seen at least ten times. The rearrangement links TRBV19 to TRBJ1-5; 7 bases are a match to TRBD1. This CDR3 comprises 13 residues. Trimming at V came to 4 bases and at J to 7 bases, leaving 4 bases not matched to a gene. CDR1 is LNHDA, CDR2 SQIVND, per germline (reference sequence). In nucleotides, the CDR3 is TGTGCCAGTAGTAAACAGGGGAAGCAGCCCCAGCATTTT. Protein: CASSKQGKQPQHF.

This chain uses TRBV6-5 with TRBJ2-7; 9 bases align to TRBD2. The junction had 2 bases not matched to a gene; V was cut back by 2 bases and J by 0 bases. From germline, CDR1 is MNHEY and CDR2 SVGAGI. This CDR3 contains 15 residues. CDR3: CASSYRGRASYEQYF. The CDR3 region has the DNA TGTGCCAGCAGTTACCGCGGGAGGGCCTCCTACGAGCAGTACTTC.

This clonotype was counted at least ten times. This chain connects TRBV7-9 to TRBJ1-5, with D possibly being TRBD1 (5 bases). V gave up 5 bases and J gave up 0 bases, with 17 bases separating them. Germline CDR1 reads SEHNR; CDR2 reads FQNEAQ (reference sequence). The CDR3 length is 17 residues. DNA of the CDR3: TGTGCCAGCAGCCCCGGCCATGGGGGAACTAGCAATCAGCCCCAGCATTTT. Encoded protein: CASSPGHGGTSNQPQHF.

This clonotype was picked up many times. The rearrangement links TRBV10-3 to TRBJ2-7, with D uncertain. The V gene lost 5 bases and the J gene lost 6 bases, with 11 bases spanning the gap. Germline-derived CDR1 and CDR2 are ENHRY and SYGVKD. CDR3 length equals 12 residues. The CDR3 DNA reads TGTGCCATCAGTCTGGCCTTAGGCGAGCAGTACTTC. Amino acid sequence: CAISLALGEQYF.

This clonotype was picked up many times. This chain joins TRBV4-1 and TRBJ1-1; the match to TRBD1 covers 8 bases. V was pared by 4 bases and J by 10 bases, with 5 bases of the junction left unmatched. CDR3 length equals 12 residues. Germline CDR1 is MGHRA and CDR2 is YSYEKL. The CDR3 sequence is CASSLDRETAFF. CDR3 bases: TGCGCCAGCAGCCTGGACAGGGAAACAGCTTTCTTT.

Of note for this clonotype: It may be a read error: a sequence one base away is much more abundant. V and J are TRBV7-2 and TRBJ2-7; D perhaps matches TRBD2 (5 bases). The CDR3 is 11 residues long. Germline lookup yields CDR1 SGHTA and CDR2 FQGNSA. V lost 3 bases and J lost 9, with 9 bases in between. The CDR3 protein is CASSFRRAQYF. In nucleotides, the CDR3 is TGTGCCAGCAGCTTCAGGCGGGCGCAGTACTTC.

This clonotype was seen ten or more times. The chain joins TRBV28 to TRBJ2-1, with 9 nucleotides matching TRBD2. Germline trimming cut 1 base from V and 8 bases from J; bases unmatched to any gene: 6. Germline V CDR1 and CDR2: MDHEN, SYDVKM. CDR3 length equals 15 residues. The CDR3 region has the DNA TGTGCCAGCAGTTTATTATTAGCGGGGGAGGATGAGCAGTTCTTC. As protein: CASSLLLAGEDEQFF.

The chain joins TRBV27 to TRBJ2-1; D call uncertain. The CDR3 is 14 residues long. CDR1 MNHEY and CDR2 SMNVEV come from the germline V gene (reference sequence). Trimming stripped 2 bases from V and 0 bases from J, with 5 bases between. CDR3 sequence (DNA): TGTGCCAGCAGTTTAGAGAGCTCCTACAATGAGCAGTTCTTC. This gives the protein CASSLESSYNEQFF.

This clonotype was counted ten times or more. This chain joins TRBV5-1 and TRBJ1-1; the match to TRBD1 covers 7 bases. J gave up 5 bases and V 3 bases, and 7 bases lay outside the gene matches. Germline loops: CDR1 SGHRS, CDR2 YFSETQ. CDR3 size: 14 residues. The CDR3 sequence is CASSSGTVWTEAFF. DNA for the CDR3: TGCGCCAGCAGCTCTGGGACAGTTTGGACTGAAGCTTTCTTT.

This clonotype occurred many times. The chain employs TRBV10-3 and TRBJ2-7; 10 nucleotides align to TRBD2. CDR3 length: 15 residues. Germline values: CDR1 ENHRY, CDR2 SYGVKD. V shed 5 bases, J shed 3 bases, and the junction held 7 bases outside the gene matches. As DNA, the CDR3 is TGTGCCATCAGTAGCATAGCGGGAGGCAGCTACGAGCAGTACTTC. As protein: CAISSIAGGSYEQYF.